Listed here are 29 T cell receptor beta chains from one sample, sequenced in a study of blood T cell repertoires in COVID-19 (dated by TCRdb to about 2020). The library was generated by the immunoSEQ multiplex PCR assay. In its TCRdb copy, this immuneACCESS table keeps in-frame sequences only and misses some clones. Where compared with another copy, unresolved V genes explain less than half of these, and the others have no known cause. The sample records around 90,000 clones, about 91% of which are singletons. The ten largest clones take up 2.1% of the sample. Sequencing was done on a sample of peripheral blood. Receptor source: a man aged 45-60 years with COVID-19, enrolled during active disease.

The CDR3 nucleotides read TGTGCCAGCTCAGAAGGGACAGGGGATTTTACCGGGGAGCTGTTTTTT. It translates to CASSEGTGDFTGELFF. The rearrangement links TRBV18 to TRBJ2-2; 10 positions agree with TRBD1. Germline values: CDR1 KGHSH, CDR2 LQKENI. The CDR3 is 16 residues long. J was trimmed by 5 bases and V by 5 bases; bases with no gene match: 8.

V gene TRBV28 combines with J gene TRBJ1-4; tentative D call: TRBD1 (6 bases). The CDR3 sequence is 15 residues long. The V gene's germline CDR1 is MDHEN and CDR2 SYDVKM. V was cut by 5 bases and J by 6 bases, with 16 bases left in between. CDR3 protein: CASSPEGVGDEKLFF. The CDR3 DNA is TGTGCCAGCAGTCCCGAGGGGGTGGGAGATGAAAAACTGTTTTTT.

Regarding this clone: Within the sample, other DNA sequences also encode this same CDR3. This chain joins TRBV19 and TRBJ2-6; D remains unclear. V was trimmed by 3 bases and J by 0 bases, leaving 6 bases between them. Germline V gives CDR1 LNHDA, CDR2 SQIVND (reference sequence). The CDR3 sequence is 15 residues long. CDR3 protein: CASSIRSSGANVLTF. The CDR3 bases are TGTGCCAGTAGTATTAGGAGCTCTGGGGCCAACGTCCTGACTTTC. The variable domain in full, with the rest retrieved from reference TRBV19 and TRBJ2-6, is DGGITQSPKYLFRKEGQNVTLSCEQNLNHDAMYWYRQDPGQGLRLIYYSQIVNDFQKGDIAEGYSVSREKKESFPLTVTSAQKNPTAFYLCASSIRSSGANVLTFGAGSRLTVL.

The chain couples TRBV29-1 to TRBJ2-7; TRBD1 matches at 8 bases. Looked up from germline, CDR1 is SQVTM and CDR2 is ANQGSEA. The CDR3 has 15 amino acids. Losses at the gene ends were 6 bases for V and 2 bases for J; bases not matched to a gene: 12. CDR3 loop: CSVPAPGQAAYEQYF. The DNA for the CDR3 is TGCAGCGTCCCGGCCCCGGGACAGGCTGCCTACGAGCAGTACTTC.

The J gene is TRBJ1-1, the V gene TRBV23-1; 8 bases are a match to TRBD1. TRBV23-1 is designated an ORF whose function remains uncertain. The CDR3 length is 15 residues. Losses at the gene ends were 3 bases for V and 6 bases for J; bases not matched to a gene: 9. The CDR3 loop is CASSHLPDRGPEAFF. CDR3 nucleotides: TGCGCCAGCAGTCATCTCCCCGACAGGGGTCCTGAAGCTTTCTTT.

The chain employs TRBV15 and TRBJ2-7; D gene uncertain. The CDR3 covers 14 residues. V was pared by 0 bases and J by 3 bases, with 9 bases between. Germline lookup yields CDR1 LNHNV and CDR2 YYDKDF (reference sequence). This chain's CDR3 is CATSRDRFIYEQYF. CDR3 coding DNA: TGTGCCACCAGCAGAGATCGGTTTATCTACGAGCAGTACTTC.

The chain uses TRBV7-9 and TRBJ1-2; D is undetermined. The germline gives CDR1 SEHNR, CDR2 FQNEAQ (reference sequence). This CDR3 is built from 14 residues. Between the trimmed V and J ends, which lost 5 bases and 2 bases, there was a span of 12 bases. CDR3 nucleotides: TGTGCCAGCAGCCCGACTCAACTGAACTATGGCTACACCTTC. This encodes CASSPTQLNYGYTF.

This rearrangement joins TRBV30 to TRBJ2-2; 10 bases agree with TRBD2. Germline assignment: CDR1 GTSNPN and CDR2 SVGIG (reference sequence). The CDR3 has 16 residues. V lost 1 base and J lost 2; bases outside the gene matches: 4. The CDR3 nucleotides read TGTGCCTGGAGTGGGCTAGCGGGGGCTAACACCGGGGAGCTGTTTTTT. This codes for CAWSGLAGANTGELFF.

This clone came up once. The J gene is TRBJ1-1, the V gene TRBV15; D perhaps matches TRBD1 (5 bases). From germline, CDR1 is LNHNV and CDR2 YYDKDF (reference sequence). The CDR3 loop spans 12 amino acids. V lost 3 bases, J lost 6 bases, and 8 bases lay in between. Here the CDR3 reads CATSSEGAEAFF. The CDR3 DNA reads as TGTGCCACCAGCAGTGAAGGGGCTGAAGCTTTCTTT.

The V call is TRBV5-1, the J call TRBJ1-2; 7 bases match TRBD1. The junction had 7 bases not matched to a gene; V was cut back by 4 bases and J by 4 bases. Germline-derived CDR1 and CDR2 are SGHRS and YFSETQ. This CDR3 comprises 14 residues. CDR3 region: CASSIGQELYGYTF. The CDR3 DNA reads TGCGCCAGCAGCATAGGACAGGAGCTCTATGGCTACACCTTC.

The V and J genes are TRBV29-1 and TRBJ1-4; TRBD1 might be the D (6 bases). The CDR3 contains 14 residues. V dropped 2 bases and J dropped 8 bases, with 15 bases sitting between them. From germline, CDR1 is SQVTM and CDR2 ANQGSEA. CDR3 region: CSVEMAITGEKLFF. As DNA, the CDR3 is TGCAGCGTTGAAATGGCCATTACAGGGGAAAAACTGTTTTTT.

The CDR3 region is CASRLADYNEQFF. DNA for the CDR3: TGTGCCAGCAGGTTGGCAGACTACAATGAGCAGTTCTTC. The chain combines TRBV28 with TRBJ2-1, with D unclear. This CDR3 comprises 13 residues. Germline V gene sequence: CDR1 MDHEN, CDR2 SYDVKM. V lost 6 bases to trimming and J lost 3 bases, with 9 bases between them.

This chain joins TRBV7-3 and TRBJ1-6; the match to TRBD1 covers 8 bases. CDR1 is SGHTA, CDR2 FQGTGA, per germline. Trimming removed 5 bases from V and 9 bases from J; junction bases left unmatched: 6. This CDR3 spans 14 amino acids. This chain's CDR3 is CASSLTGDSSPLHF. Here the CDR3 DNA reads TGTGCCAGCAGCCTGACAGGGGATAGTTCACCCCTCCACTTT.

This clone was observed once. The rearrangement uses TRBV4-2 and TRBJ2-5, with no clear D. From germline, CDR1 is LGHNA and CDR2 YNFKEQ. The CDR3 length is 15 residues. Trimming cost V 0 bases and J 0 bases, with 8 bases left between them. This chain's CDR3 is CASSQDFSNQETQYF. The CDR3 nucleotides read TGTGCCAGCAGCCAAGATTTCAGTAACCAAGAGACCCAGTACTTC.

The chain couples TRBV6-5 to TRBJ1-1, with D perhaps matching TRBD1 (6 bases). In germline, CDR1 is MNHEY, CDR2 SVGAGI. This CDR3 has 12 amino acids. The V and J ends lost 5 bases and 3 bases respectively, with 7 bases between them. The CDR3 DNA is TGTGCCAGCAGTAGGGGGTACACTGAAGCTTTCTTT. Translating it yields CASSRGYTEAFF.

The chain employs TRBV4-3 and TRBJ1-4; possibly TRBD1 for D (5 bases). The CDR3 runs 13 residues. Germline values: CDR1 LGHNA, CDR2 YSLEER. V gave up 2 bases and J gave up 7 bases, with 8 bases separating them. For the CDR3, the DNA is TGCGCCAGCAGCCAATCTGGGGCTGAAAAACTGTTTTTT. Translating it yields CASSQSGAEKLFF.

CDR3 protein: CAWSGQGSNQPQHF. CDR3 in DNA: TGTGCCTGGAGCGGACAGGGGAGCAATCAGCCCCAGCATTTT. The V call is TRBV30, the J call TRBJ1-5; 9 bases agree with TRBD1. Unmatched junction bases numbered 1, after V lost 3 bases and J lost 1 base. The CDR3 is 14 amino acids. The V gene's germline CDR1 is GTSNPN and CDR2 SVGIG (reference sequence).

The chain has TRBV30 and TRBJ1-2; TRBD1 agrees at 8 bases. From germline, CDR1 is GTSNPN and CDR2 SVGIG (reference sequence). The CDR3 length is 15 residues. The junction had 7 bases not matched to a gene; V was cut back by 3 bases and J by 1 base. In DNA form, the CDR3 reads TGTGCCTGGAGACGTGACAGGGGTCTTAACTATGGCTACACCTTC. It specifies CAWRRDRGLNYGYTF.

The chain has TRBV7-2 and TRBJ1-5, with 10 bases aligning to TRBD1. CDR1 SGHTA and CDR2 FQGNSA come from the germline V gene. The CDR3 totals 17 residues. V dropped 1 base and J dropped 3; count of bases not matched to a gene: 6. The DNA for the CDR3 is TGTGCCAGCAGCTTAGTGTCGACAGGGGGCTCCAATCAGCCCCAGCATTTT. Translating gives CASSLVSTGGSNQPQHF.

The J gene is TRBJ1-6, the V gene TRBV27; D unresolved. V was cut by 10 bases and J by 2 bases, with 18 bases left in between. Germline loops: CDR1 MNHEY, CDR2 SMNVEV (reference sequence). This CDR3 spans 16 amino acids. In DNA form, the CDR3 reads TGTGCCACCAGATCCCAGGTTCGCCCCTATAATTCACCCCTCCACTTT. It codes for CATRSQVRPYNSPLHF.

This rearrangement joins TRBV18 to TRBJ2-2; a weak D match, TRBD1 (5 bases). V lost 4 bases and J lost 5, with 11 bases in between. This CDR3 has 14 residues. Germline values: CDR1 KGHSH, CDR2 LQKENI. The CDR3, as DNA: TGTGCCAGCTCACGGGGCAGACTTACCGGGGAGCTGTTTTTT. This gives the protein CASSRGRLTGELFF.

The rearrangement links TRBV9 to TRBJ2-3; 15 bases are shared with TRBD2. This CDR3 spans 17 amino acids. V dropped 7 bases and J dropped 4; count of bases not matched to a gene: 10. Germline values: CDR1 SGDLS, CDR2 YYNGEE. CDR3 sequence (DNA): TGTGCCAGCTCGTGGGGACTAGCGGGGGGAAGATCAGATACGCAGTATTTT. Encoded protein: CASSWGLAGGRSDTQYF.

The table lists this clone with a count of one. The CDR3 loop is CASSLTGWGPDEQYF. The CDR3 DNA is TGCGCCAGCAGCTTGACTGGGTGGGGGCCGGATGAGCAGTACTTC. V usage is TRBV5-1 and J usage is TRBJ2-7; D perhaps matches TRBD1 (6 bases). In germline, CDR1 is SGHRS, CDR2 YFSETQ. The CDR3 is 15 residues long. V was clipped by 1 base and J by 7 bases, with 18 bases between them.

The genes are TRBV2 and TRBJ1-1, with TRBD1 matching over 7 bases. The V gene end was trimmed by 6 bases and the J gene end by 5 bases; junction bases not matched to a gene: 6. The CDR3 is made up of 13 amino acids. Germline CDR1 and CDR2: SNHLY and FYNNEI. The CDR3 DNA is TGTGCCAGCAGACCTGACAGGGCTACTGAAGCTTTCTTT. As protein: CASRPDRATEAFF.

J is TRBJ2-7 and V is TRBV11-2; the match to TRBD2 covers 8 bases. The CDR3 has 13 amino acids. V shed 3 bases and J 4 bases; nucleotides not matched to a gene: 2. The germline CDR1 and CDR2 sequences are SGHAT and FQNNGV. The CDR3 nucleotides are TGTGCCAGCAGCTTGAAGCGGGGGTACGAGCAGTACTTC. Protein product: CASSLKRGYEQYF. The full variable domain, rest sourced from reference TRBV11-2 and TRBJ2-7, is EAGVAQSPRYKIIEKRQSVAFWCNPISGHATLYWYQQILGQGPKLLIQFQNNGVVDDSQLPKDRFSAERLKGVDSTLKIQPAKLEDSAVYLCASSLKRGYEQYFGPGTRLTVT.

The chain employs TRBV30 and TRBJ1-2, with 7 nucleotides matching TRBD1. The V gene's germline CDR1 is GTSNPN and CDR2 SVGIG (reference sequence). This CDR3 is 13 amino acids long. Trimming removed 4 bases from V and 4 bases from J; junction bases left unmatched: 6. The CDR3 loop is CAWNRQGVYGYTF. Here the CDR3 DNA reads TGTGCCTGGAACCGACAGGGCGTCTATGGCTACACCTTC.

The chain links TRBV18 to TRBJ2-2; D gene uncertain. CDR3 length equals 12 residues. Germline V gene data show CDR1 as KGHSH and CDR2 as LQKENI. V was cut by 4 bases and J by 2 bases, with 2 bases left in between. CDR3: CASSLNTGELFF. CDR3 sequence (DNA): TGTGCCAGCTCACTAAACACCGGGGAGCTGTTTTTT.

CDR3 protein: CASSEQGIATQYF. The CDR3 DNA sequence: TGTGCCAGCAGTGAACAGGGGATCGCTACGCAGTATTTT. V and J are TRBV2 and TRBJ2-3; perhaps TRBD1 as D (6 bases). The CDR3 totals 13 residues. Trimming stripped 2 bases from V and 8 bases from J, with 11 bases between. The germline V gene has CDR1 SNHLY and CDR2 FYNNEI.

The chain uses TRBV7-9 and TRBJ1-4; a weak D match, TRBD1 (6 bases). CDR1 SEHNR and CDR2 FQNEAQ come from the germline V gene (reference sequence). The V end was cut by 4 bases, the J end by 5 bases, with 17 bases between. This CDR3 has 16 amino acids. CDR3 sequence: CASSSRQDPTNEKLFF. The CDR3 bases are TGTGCCAGCAGCTCCAGACAGGATCCCACGAATGAAAAACTGTTTTTT.